The entry below describes one T cell receptor (beta chain). Its antigen is unidentified. Specified time point: new active TB diagnosis, blood taken before or within 7 days of starting treatment. The sample comes from a study of T cells in tuberculosis. Study-wide background: A South African cohort included IGRA-negative adolescents, latently infected IGRA-positive adolescents and adults with active tuberculosis.

Sequencing used immunoSEQ multiplex PCR; TCRdb keeps in-frame clones, though not all of them. Here the sample spans fewer than 40,000 clones, about 82% being singletons. Findings of the study overall: Classification accuracy was 75% to 90% (AUROC 0.90) with the GMM-specific repertoire. Selection depended on which cryopreserved specimens were available.

J was trimmed by 2 bases and V by 2 bases; bases with no gene match: 5. Germline CDR1 and CDR2: MDHEN and SYDVKM. There are 16 residues in the CDR3. The TCR sequence derives from an adult with tuberculosis. The V and J genes are TRBV28 and TRBJ1-4; 7 bases are shared with TRBD1. The sample was PBMCs, taken at tuberculosis diagnosis. DNA for the CDR3: TGTGCCAGCAGTTTACCCCCGGGACAGACTAATGAAAAACTGTTTTTT. Translation gives CASSLPPGQTNEKLFF. Full variable domain (outside the CDR3, taken from reference TRBV28 and TRBJ1-4): DVKVTQSSRYLVKRTGEKVFLECVQDMDHENMFWYRQDPGLGLRLIYFSYDVKMKEKGDIPEGYSVSREKKERFSLILESASTNQTSMYLCASSLPPGQTNEKLFFGSGTQLSVL.